This T cell receptor (beta chain) was documented in a study of T-cell reconstitution after alpha-beta-depleted transplantation in children. Broader study findings: As was reported, about two months after transplant, alpha-beta T cells came from several hundred expanded graft clones. After transplant, high TCRbeta diversity at day 60 in some patients arose from surviving recipient T cells and thymic progenitors. Hyperexpanded clones declined; after one year, newly produced T cells mostly supplied diversity.

Germline CDR1 SQVTM, CDR2 ANQGSEA. The V end was cut by 5 bases, the J end by 3 bases, with 20 bases between. CDR3 length: 16 amino acids. Library preparation (for TCRbeta) was performed with unique molecular identifiers. TCRdb called the PCR reads again in MiXCR, with one record for every CDR3 protein. Here the sample spans a few hundred thousand distinct CDR3 sequences, 10% to 15% being singletons. This clonotype was counted a few times. Antigen unknown. Sequenced material: PBMCs, mostly from graft donor cells, taken 360 days after TCRalphabeta/CD19-depleted stem cell transplant. The clonotype was recovered from a male patient younger than 18 who had a stem cell transplant for acute myeloid leukemia, so the T cells may come from the graft donor. The chain has TRBV29-1 and TRBJ2-1; a weak D match, TRBD1 (6 bases). The CDR3 sequence: CSVLSFSGDFYNEQFF. The CDR3 DNA is TGCAGCGTTTTGTCATTTTCAGGGGATTTCTACAATGAGCAGTTCTTC.